These 7 T cell receptor beta chains originate from one sample sequenced in a study of T-cell reconstitution after alpha-beta-depleted transplantation in children. Unique molecular identifiers were incorporated into the prepared TCRbeta library. TCRdb used MiXCR to reprocess the PCR reads, holding one entry per CDR3 protein. The data show about 360,000 distinct CDR3 sequences, with more than 10% seen just once and roughly 4.3% held by the top ten. The material sequenced was PBMCs, taken from the stem cell graft. The source of these receptors is a human donor who donated a stem cell graft to a child with Fanconi anemia.

The chain uses TRBV3-1 and TRBJ2-1; 7 bases align to TRBD1. This CDR3 has 14 amino acids. V lost 2 bases and J lost 2; bases outside the gene matches: 0. Germline V gene sequence: CDR1 LGHDT, CDR2 YNNKEL (reference sequence). The chain's CDR3 is CASSQRGPYNEQFF. The CDR3 DNA reads TGTGCCAGCAGCCAAAGGGGGCCCTACAATGAGCAGTTCTTC.

This clonotype was picked up many times. The chain carries TRBV7-6 and TRBJ2-7; D ambiguous. The ends were cut back, 1 base at V and 7 bases at J, with 17 bases in the middle. Per germline, CDR1 SGHVS and CDR2 FNYEAQ. The CDR3 runs 15 residues. The CDR3 DNA reads as TGTGCCAGCAGCTTAGACGACAATGGGGTTCAGGAGCAGTACTTC. Translating gives CASSLDDNGVQEQYF.

This clonotype was found many times. V usage is TRBV14 and J usage is TRBJ1-1; tentatively, D is TRBD1 (6 bases). Germline CDR1 reads SGHDN; CDR2 reads FVKESK. The length of the CDR3 is 12 residues. V lost 5 bases to trimming and J lost 6 bases, with 10 bases between them. This chain's CDR3 is CASSDKGAEAFF. The CDR3 nucleotides read TGTGCCAGCAGCGACAAGGGGGCTGAAGCTTTCTTT.

A few counts support this clonotype. The genes are TRBV20-1 and TRBJ2-1; 10 bases are shared with TRBD2. Germline V gene lookup returns CDR1 DFQATT and CDR2 SNEGSKA (reference sequence). The junction had 11 bases not matched to a gene; V was cut back by 0 bases and J by 9 bases. The length of the CDR3 is 16 residues. In DNA form, the CDR3 reads TGCAGTGCTAGAGATCGGACTAGCGGCTGGGGGAGTGAGCAGTTCTTC. Its protein is CSARDRTSGWGSEQFF.

This clonotype was counted a few times. This sequence joins TRBV15 and TRBJ1-1; 7 nucleotides align to TRBD1. The CDR3 extends over 14 amino acids. V shed 0 bases, J shed 4 bases, and the junction held 2 bases outside the gene matches. Germline values: CDR1 LNHNV, CDR2 YYDKDF (reference sequence). CDR3 nucleotide sequence: TGTGCCACCAGCAGAGATCAGGGGGGCACTGAAGCTTTCTTT. This gives the protein CATSRDQGGTEAFF.

This clonotype was recorded once. The chain recombines TRBV12-3 or TRBV12-4 with TRBJ2-1, with 7 bases that match TRBD2. This CDR3 region has 14 residues. After removal of 3 bases from V and 3 bases from J, the junction contained 2 bases not matched to a gene. CDR3 protein: CASSLGGDYNEQFF. The CDR3 nucleotides are TGTGCCAGCAGTTTGGGGGGGGACTACAATGAGCAGTTCTTC.

V gene TRBV29-1 combines with J gene TRBJ1-3; a possible D gene is TRBD1 (5 bases). The CDR3 is made up of 14 amino acids. Germline CDR1 reads SQVTM; CDR2 reads ANQGSEA. The V end lost 0 bases, the J end lost 5 bases, and 11 bases lay between the germline ends. DNA of the CDR3: TGCAGCGTTGAAGAGGCTCAGGGCAGAAACACCATATATTTT. Translated, it gives CSVEEAQGRNTIYF.